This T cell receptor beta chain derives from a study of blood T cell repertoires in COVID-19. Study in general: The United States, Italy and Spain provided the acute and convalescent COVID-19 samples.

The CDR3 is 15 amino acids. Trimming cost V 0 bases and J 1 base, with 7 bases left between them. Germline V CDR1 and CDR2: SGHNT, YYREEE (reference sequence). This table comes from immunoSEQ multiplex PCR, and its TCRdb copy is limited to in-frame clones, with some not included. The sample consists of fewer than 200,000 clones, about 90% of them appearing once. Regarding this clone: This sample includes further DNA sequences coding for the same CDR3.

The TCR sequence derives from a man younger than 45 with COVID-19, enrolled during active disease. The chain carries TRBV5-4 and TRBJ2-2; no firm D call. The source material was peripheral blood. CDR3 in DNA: TGTGCCAGCAGCTTGGGAGGAAAGAACACCGGGGAGCTGTTTTTT. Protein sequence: CASSLGGKNTGELFF.